These T cell receptor beta chains were read from a single sample in a study of cytomegalovirus exposure and HLA in healthy donors. Measured with immunoSEQ multiplex PCR; TCRdb has only the in-frame clones, and not every one. In all, the sample yields some 39,000 clones. Sequenced input: PBMCs. The receptors were gathered from a man younger than 45 in good health and CMV-seronegative. Each CDR3 is given with its conserved first and last residue. D genes are given only for firm matches.

d_gene,j_gene,v_gene,CDR3nt,CDR3aa
NA,TRBJ2-7,TRBV4-3,TGCGCCAGCAGCCAAGACCCCAGGGGAGCCTACGAGCAGTACTTC,CASSQDPRGAYEQYF
NA,TRBJ1-3,TRBV28,TGTGCCAGCAGTTTGGGGGACAATTCTGGAAACACCATATATTTT,CASSLGDNSGNTIYF
TRBD2,TRBJ2-7,TRBV5-1,TGCGCCAGCAGCTTGGTTTTAGCGGGGGCTTTAGAGCAGTACTTC,CASSLVLAGALEQYF
NA,TRBJ2-7,TRBV5-4,TGTGCCAGCAGCCCGGTGGGGGACAAGAATTACGAGCAGTACTTC,CASSPVGDKNYEQYF
TRBD1,TRBJ2-5,TRBV5-1,TGCGCCAGCAGCTTGCAACCTTTTGACAGGGGGCGGGAGACCCAGTACTTC,CASSLQPFDRGRETQYF
TRBD1,TRBJ1-5,TRBV15,TGTGCCACCAGCAGAGAACAGGGGAATCAGCCCCAGCATTTT,CATSREQGNQPQHF
TRBD2,TRBJ2-4,TRBV15,TGTGCCACCAGTCCTAGGGCGGGACTAGAGGAATTTCAGTACTTC,CATSPRAGLEEFQYF
NA,TRBJ2-1,TRBV30,TGTGCCGGGAAGTCTGTCAGGATCTCCTACAATGAGCAGTTCTTC,CAGKSVRISYNEQFF
TRBD1,TRBJ2-7,TRBV7-2,TGTGCCAGCAGCTCAAGACAGGGGAACTACGAGCAGTACTTC,CASSSRQGNYEQYF
NA,TRBJ1-4,TRBV5-1,TGCGCCAGCAGCCTCCGTGGAGATCGTAATGAAAAACTGTTTTTT,CASSLRGDRNEKLFF
TRBD2,TRBJ2-7,TRBV4-3,TGCGCCAGCAGCCAAGATCTAGCGGGTCCCGCCTACGAGCAGTACTTC,CASSQDLAGPAYEQYF
NA,TRBJ1-2,TRBV4-1,TGCGCCAGCAGCCAAGATCAGGCAGGGGCGTATCAAGGCTACACCTTC,CASSQDQAGAYQGYTF
TRBD1,TRBJ1-2,TRBV15,TGTGCCACCAGCACGATGGACAGGGATGATGGCTACACCTTC,CATSTMDRDDGYTF
NA,TRBJ1-2,TRBV11-2,TGTGCCAGCAGCTTAGAAAGAGGGTCCTATGGCTACACCTTC,CASSLERGSYGYTF
TRBD2,TRBJ2-3,TRBV9,TGTGCCAGCAACGATCGGGGGGAGGGGACAGATACGCAGTATTTT,CASNDRGEGTDTQYF
NA,TRBJ2-1,TRBV7-2,TGTGCCAGCCCCCCCTCCCCCTACAATGAGCAGTTCTTC,CASPPSPYNEQFF
NA,TRBJ1-2,TRBV7-6,TGTGCCAGCAGCTTAGCGCTGGGAGCCAGCTATGGCTACACCTTC,CASSLALGASYGYTF
NA,TRBJ2-7,TRBV2,TGTGCCAGCAAAGAGGGGGTCATCTCCTACGAGCAGTACTTC,CASKEGVISYEQYF
NA,TRBJ1-5,TRBV27,TGTGCCAGCTTAGGCAGGGACAATCAGCCCCAGCATTTT,CASLGRDNQPQHF
NA,TRBJ2-4,TRBV10-2,TGCGCCAGCAGTGAGTTGGGGGGAGCGATTCAGTACTTC,CASSELGGAIQYF
NA,TRBJ1-1,TRBV19,TGTGCCAGTAGTACAAAACCGTACAGGGCAAACTCCACTGAAGCTTTCTTT,CASSTKPYRANSTEAFF
TRBD1,TRBJ2-1,TRBV11-2,TGTGCCAGCACTCCCGGGACAGGGGGAGGGAATGAGCAGTTCTTC,CASTPGTGGGNEQFF
TRBD1,TRBJ2-7,TRBV18,TGTGCCAGCTCACCCCCGGGACAGCCTTACGAGCAGTACTTC,CASSPPGQPYEQYF
TRBD1,TRBJ2-2,TRBV5-1,TGCGCCAGCAGGCTTCTACCGGGACAGGGATCTACCGGGGAGCTGTTTTTT,CASRLLPGQGSTGELFF
NA,TRBJ2-5,TRBV29-1,TGCAGCGTGGACACAGGGAACCCCTCAGAGACCCAGTACTTC,CSVDTGNPSETQYF
NA,TRBJ2-3,TRBV7-9,TGTGCCTGCGATGGGCGGGCAGATACGCAGTATTTT,CACDGRADTQYF
TRBD2,TRBJ2-1,TRBV5-1,TGCGCCAGCAGCAGGACCCTAGCGGGGGTCTACAATGAGCAGTTCTTC,CASSRTLAGVYNEQFF